These 10 T cell receptor beta chains came from one sample sequenced in a study of blood T cell repertoires in COVID-19. Sequenced by immunoSEQ multiplex PCR; TCRdb stores in-frame clones only, minus some. The sample shows about 140,000 clones, about 87% of them seen only once. The specimen was peripheral blood. The receptors originated from a human donor in a cohort sampled during active COVID-19.

The chain carries TRBV28 and TRBJ1-2; D is undetermined. This CDR3 has 12 residues. Germline values: CDR1 MDHEN, CDR2 SYDVKM. Trimming stripped 6 bases from V and 2 bases from J, with 7 bases between. The CDR3 bases are TGTGCCAGCAGGGAGATAAACTATGGCTACACCTTC. Protein: CASREINYGYTF.

The chain recombines TRBV30 with TRBJ1-2; the match to TRBD1 covers 7 bases. The CDR3 sequence is 14 residues long. The V gene's germline CDR1 is GTSNPN and CDR2 SVGIG (reference sequence). J lost 1 base, V lost 4 bases, and 6 bases had no gene match. The CDR3 is CAWMGQSNNYGYTF. The CDR3 DNA reads TGTGCCTGGATGGGACAGAGCAATAACTATGGCTACACCTTC.

The V call is TRBV18, the J call TRBJ2-1, with D maybe TRBD2 (6 bases). The ends were cut back, 2 bases at V and 9 bases at J, with 20 bases in the middle. Germline V gene data show CDR1 as KGHSH and CDR2 as LQKENI. This CDR3 region has 16 residues. The CDR3 DNA sequence: TGTGCCAGCTCACCAGGAGGGGACCGGCGGGGTACTGAGCAGTTCTTC. As protein: CASSPGGDRRGTEQFF.

This clone was seen only a few times. The chain combines TRBV7-9 with TRBJ2-4; possibly TRBD2 for D (6 bases). V was clipped by 2 bases and J by 7 bases, with 12 bases between them. Germline CDR1 reads SEHNR; CDR2 reads FQNEAQ (reference sequence). The CDR3 spans 14 residues. The DNA for the CDR3 is TGTGCCAGCAGCTTAAGGGGCCGGGAGAACATTCAGTACTTC. It is translated as CASSLRGRENIQYF.

The rearrangement joins TRBV28 to TRBJ1-2; D is unresolved. V shed 6 bases and J shed 4 bases, with 21 bases lying between them. The CDR3 covers 16 residues. Germline V lookup: CDR1 MDHEN, CDR2 SYDVKM. The CDR3: CASRNTPPTRGYGYTF. The CDR3 DNA follows: TGTGCCAGCAGGAATACGCCTCCTACCCGGGGCTATGGCTACACCTTC.

This rearrangement joins TRBV30 to TRBJ1-5, with no clear D. CDR1 is GTSNPN, CDR2 SVGIG, per germline (reference sequence). V was pared by 1 base and J by 0 bases, with 10 bases between. The CDR3 has 15 residues. The CDR3 loop reads CAWSGGAYSNQPQHF. The CDR3 bases are TGTGCCTGGAGTGGAGGTGCTTATAGCAATCAGCCCCAGCATTTT. The full variable domain, completed using reference TRBV30 and TRBJ1-5, is SQTIHQWPATLVQPVGSPLSLECTVEGTSNPNLYWYRQAAGRGLQLLFYSVGIGQISSEVPQNLSASRPQDRQFILSSKKLLLSDSGFYLCAWSGGAYSNQPQHFGDGTRLSIL.

The chain has TRBV11-1 and TRBJ2-5; a possible D gene is TRBD1 (6 bases). The germline V gene encodes CDR1 SGHAT and CDR2 FQDESV (reference sequence). The CDR3 extends over 14 amino acids. V dropped 5 bases and J dropped 4 bases, with 14 bases sitting between them. Here the CDR3 DNA reads TGTGCCAGCAGCACCAGGACAGATTCAGAGACCCAGTACTTC. Protein product: CASSTRTDSETQYF.

This clone was picked up one time. The chain has TRBV4-1 and TRBJ1-2, with D possibly matching TRBD1 (5 bases). CDR1 MGHRA and CDR2 YSYEKL come from the germline V gene. The CDR3 totals 14 residues. V was clipped by 0 bases and J by 5 bases, with 10 bases between them. DNA of the CDR3: TGCGCCAGCAGCCAAGACGGAGGGGCGTATGGCTACACCTTC. Translated, it gives CASSQDGGAYGYTF.

The chain's CDR3 is CASSLTFSPLHF. In DNA form, the CDR3 reads TGTGCCAGCAGTTTGACATTCTCACCCCTCCACTTT. This sequence joins TRBV28 and TRBJ1-6; no clear D gene. V was trimmed by 3 bases and J by 10 bases, leaving 7 bases between them. The CDR3 extends over 12 amino acids. Looked up from germline, CDR1 is MDHEN and CDR2 is SYDVKM.

V and J are TRBV3-1 (or the pseudogene TRBV3-2) and TRBJ2-3; no clear D gene. This CDR3 region has 15 residues. Germline values: CDR1 LGHDT, CDR2 YNNKEL (reference sequence). Trimming removed 4 bases at V and 4 bases at J, with 15 bases between. CDR3 sequence: CASSPRVLSADTQYF. As DNA, the CDR3 is TGTGCCAGCAGCCCACGGGTATTGAGCGCAGATACGCAGTATTTT.